These T cell receptor beta chains were read from a single sample in a study of shared clonotypes between healthy human individuals. Some clones are missing from TCRdb's copy, which holds only in-frame ones; the method was immunoSEQ multiplex PCR. The table lists about 2.3 million clones, 93% of them singletons. The sequenced sample was naive CD4+ T cells from PBMCs. These receptors all come from a young man in good health. Some clones in this sample may be carry-over from other donors' samples. Each CDR3 is given with its conserved first and last residue. The D gene is left open where the match is weak. Rows may omit the clone size; those that give it use once, few, many or a size class.

D | J | V | size | CDR3 | DNA
TRBD2 | TRBJ2-7 | TRBV7-3 | - | CASSYSGSSYEQYF | TGTGCCAGCAGCTATAGCGGGAGCTCCTACGAGCAGTACTTC
- | TRBJ2-1 | TRBV28 | - | CASSSSLSSYNEQFF | TGTGCCAGCAGTTCGTCATTAAGCTCCTACAATGAGCAGTTCTTC
- | TRBJ1-2 | TRBV28 | - | CASSQGPANYGYTF | TGTGCCAGCAGCCAGGGCCCAGCTAACTATGGCTACACCTTC
TRBD1 | TRBJ2-3 | TRBV7-2 | - | CASSADRVTWGTQYF | TGTGCCAGCAGCGCGGACAGGGTGACCTGGGGTACGCAGTATTTT
- | TRBJ2-5 | TRBV30 | once | CAWRTSWETQYF | TGTGCCTGGAGAACCAGCTGGGAGACCCAGTACTTC
- | TRBJ2-1 | TRBV5-1 | - | CASSLLAGSYNEQFF | TGCGCCAGCAGCTTGTTAGCAGGCTCCTACAATGAGCAGTTCTTC
- | TRBJ1-1 | TRBV15 | - | CATSRDGSLNTEAFF | TGTGCCACCAGCAGAGATGGCAGCCTGAACACTGAAGCTTTCTTT
- | TRBJ2-4 | TRBV9 | - | CASSVGGWRGAKNIQYF | TGTGCCAGCAGCGTAGGGGGGTGGAGAGGAGCCAAAAACATTCAGTACTTC
- | TRBJ1-2 | TRBV19 | - | CASSINGQFGYTF | TGTGCCAGTAGTATTAATGGACAATTTGGCTACACCTTC
- | TRBJ1-3 | TRBV29-1 | - | CSAGAFGNTIYF | TGCAGCGCCGGGGCCTTCGGAAACACCATATATTTT